The rows below give T cell receptor beta chains drawn from one sample of a study of tumor-infiltrating lymphocytes in primary liver carcinoma. MiXCR, applied by TCRdb to the multiplex PCR reads, yields one record per CDR3 protein. The repertoire consists of 330,000 or so distinct CDR3 sequences, with around 60% occurring once and the leading ten covering 5.5% to 7%. The sequencing input was peripheral blood. The receptor set was obtained from a man aged 40-55 years with primary liver carcinoma and hepatitis B virus infection. The CDR3 runs from the conserved cysteine through the conserved F or W. A D gene is named only where the DNA matches it firmly. A row's size may be missing; if present it is once, few, many or a size class.

d_call	v_call	clone_size	j_call	cdr3_aa	cdr3_nt
-	TRBV4-1	-	TRBJ2-3	CASSQAFRVGKDTRCF	TGCGCCAGCAGCCAGGCATTCAGGGTTGGGAAGGATACGCGGTGTTTT
-	TRBV30	-	TRBJ1-6	CAWTVPSYNSPLHF	TGTGCCTGGACAGTCCCATCCTATAATTCACCCCTCCACTTT
TRBD2	TRBV11-2	-	TRBJ2-1	CTSSLGTSGRSPNEQFF	TGTACCAGCAGCTTAGGTACTAGCGGGAGGTCGCCCAATGAGCAGTTCTTC
-	TRBV5-1	few	TRBJ2-1	CASSLGASVGNEQFF	TGCGCCAGCAGCTTAGGGGCTAGCGTTGGCAATGAGCAGTTCTTC
TRBD2	TRBV11-2	many	TRBJ2-5	CASSPGTSGSLETQYF	TGTGCCAGCAGCCCAGGGACTAGCGGGAGTTTGGAGACCCAGTACTTC
TRBD2	TRBV6-2/TRBV6-3	-	TRBJ2-5	CASSFWTSAETQYF	TGCGCCAGCAGTTTCTGGACTAGCGCGGAGACCCAGTACTTC
TRBD1	TRBV11-1	many	TRBJ2-7	CASSPRGGTGAYEQYF	TGTGCCAGCAGCCCCCGCGGCGGGACAGGAGCCTACGAGCAGTACTTC
-	TRBV7-8	few	TRBJ2-7	CASSHFVDHEQYF	TGTGCCAGCAGCCACTTCGTGGACCACGAGCAGTACTTC
TRBD2	TRBV29-1	-	TRBJ2-7	CSVVTSGHYEEYF	TGCAGCGTCGTGACTAGCGGACACTACGAGGAATACTTC
-	TRBV25-1	-	TRBJ2-7	CASSRTLSYEQYF	TGTGCCAGCAGTCGGACTCTGTCCTACGAGCAGTACTTC
-	TRBV30	once	TRBJ2-7	CAWSVSGLDKGSKF	TGTGCCTGGAGTGTTTCTGGGTTGGACAAGGGGAGTAAATTC
-	TRBV11-2	-	TRBJ1-5	CASRSSIEGHQPQHF	TGTGCCAGCAGATCAAGTATCGAGGGTCATCAGCCCCAGCATTTT
-	TRBV11-2	once	TRBJ1-3	CANIPTGSGNTIYF	TGTGCCAACATCCCTACAGGGTCTGGAAACACCATATATTTT
-	TRBV28	-	TRBJ2-4	CASKNSGAKNIQYF	TGTGCCAGCAAAAACAGTGGAGCCAAAAACATTCAGTACTTC
TRBD2	TRBV11-2	-	TRBJ2-2	CANSLDSGRTGTGELFF	TGTGCCAACAGCTTAGATAGCGGGAGGACGGGCACTGGGGAGCTGTTTTTT
-	TRBV6-5	-	TRBJ2-5	CASSLGEHETQYF	TGTGCCAGCAGCCTGGGAGAGCATGAGACCCAGTACTTC
TRBD2	TRBV6-2/TRBV6-3	-	TRBJ2-3	CASSYSGLAGATDTEYF	TGTGCCAGCAGTTACTCCGGACTAGCGGGAGCCACAGATACGGAGTATTTT
TRBD1	TRBV29-1	-	TRBJ1-1	CSVEEGQGALALF	TGCAGCGTTGAAGAGGGGCAGGGGGCTCTAGCTTTATTT
TRBD1	TRBV10-3	once	TRBJ2-7	CASGTGALEQYF	TGTGCTTCCGGGACAGGGGCTCTCGAGCAGTACTTC
-	TRBV11-2	many	TRBJ1-2	CASTSGGANGYTF	TGTGCCAGCACCTCCGGGGGGGCGAATGGCTACACCTTC
TRBD2	TRBV5-6	-	TRBJ2-1	CASSFALAVYEQFF	TGTGCCAGCAGCTTCGCTCTAGCGGTTTATGAGCAGTTCTTC
-	TRBV10-3	-	TRBJ2-7	CAISRLVGGEQYF	TGTGCCATCAGCCGGCTAGTGGGAGGCGAGCAGTACTTC
-	TRBV29-1	once	TRBJ1-2	CSVEDRREQGTYDCTF	TGCAGCGTTGAAGATCGAAGGGAACAGGGCACCTATGACTGCACCTTC
TRBD2	TRBV11-1	-	TRBJ2-7	CASNQLAGPYNEQYF	TGTGCCAGCAACCAACTAGCGGGCCCCTACAATGAGCAGTACTTC
TRBD2	TRBV6-1	many	TRBJ2-7	CASSLAGGPYEQYF	TGTGCCAGCAGTCTAGCGGGAGGGCCCTACGAGCAGTACTTC
-	TRBV11-3	-	TRBJ2-7	CASSLGQHSYEKYF	TGTGCCAGCAGCTTAGGACAACACTCCTACGAGAAGTACTTC
-	TRBV11-2	-	TRBJ2-1	CASSLEASSYTEQFF	TGTGCCAGCAGCTTAGAGGCTAGTTCCTACACTGAGCAGTTCTTC
-	TRBV10-3	few	TRBJ2-3	CAISESNWEATDTQYF	TGTGCCATCAGTGAGTCGAATTGGGAGGCCACAGATACGCAGTATTTT
-	TRBV6-1	many	TRBJ2-1	CASLRVGSYNEQFF	TGTGCCAGCCTCAGGGTGGGCTCCTACAATGAGCAGTTCTTC
-	TRBV20-1	-	TRBJ1-5	CSVDQHSNQPQHF	TGTAGTGTCGACCAGCATAGCAATCAGCCCCAGCATTTT
-	TRBV11-1	-	TRBJ2-7	CASSTKASSYEQYF	TGTGCCAGCAGTACCAAGGCCTCCTCTTACGAGCAGTACTTC
-	TRBV12-3/TRBV12-4	-	TRBJ2-6	CASSSRQGAVANVLTF	TGTGCCAGCAGTTCACGGCAAGGCGCTGTGGCCAACGTCCTGACTTTC
TRBD1	TRBV6-5	many	TRBJ2-7	CASIPTGGSYEQYF	TGTGCCAGCATCCCGACAGGGGGTAGCTACGAGCAGTACTTC
TRBD2	TRBV6-4	once	TRBJ2-3	CAGSETGTSGRANTDTQYF	TGTGCCGGCAGCGAGACGGGGACTAGCGGGAGGGCCAACACAGATACGCAGTATTTT
-	TRBV30	-	TRBJ1-5	CAWTKVGSHQPQHF	TGTGCCTGGACAAAGGTCGGGAGCCATCAGCCCCAGCATTTT
-	TRBV6-1	few	TRBJ1-4	CASSESQENEKLFF	TGTGCCAGCAGTGAGAGTCAGGAGAATGAAAAACTGTTTTTT
TRBD2	TRBV29-1	few	TRBJ2-1	CSVEASGNAYNEQFF	TGCAGCGTTGAAGCTAGCGGGAACGCCTACAATGAGCAGTTCTTC
-	TRBV12-3/TRBV12-4	many	TRBJ1-1	CASSGAGALNTEAFF	TGTGCCAGCAGTGGGGCAGGCGCGTTGAACACTGAAGCTTTCTTT
-	TRBV4-3	many	TRBJ1-2	CASSLGTTPQGYTF	TGCGCCAGCAGCCTCGGGACCACCCCTCAGGGCTACACCTTC
TRBD2	TRBV4-1	-	TRBJ2-1	CANSTRRSGSYNEHFF	TGCGCCAACAGCACCCGACGAAGCGGGAGTTACAATGAGCACTTCTTC
-	TRBV12-3/TRBV12-4	-	TRBJ2-7	CASSLRDNSYEQYF	TGTGCCAGCAGTCTAAGGGACAATTCCTACGAGCAGTACTTC